Presented here are 5 T cell receptor beta chains from one specimen sequenced in a study of T cell responses to AZD1222 COVID-19 vaccine. This table comes from immunoSEQ multiplex PCR, and its TCRdb copy is limited to in-frame clones, with some not included. This table has about 93,000 clones, 75% to 90% appearing once. Source: peripheral blood, taken 28 days after the second AZD1222 dose. The source is an adult who received the AZD1222 COVID-19 vaccine.

V usage is TRBV5-6 and J usage is TRBJ2-7; D remains ambiguous. The germline CDR1 and CDR2 sequences are SGHDT and YYEEEE. This CDR3 comprises 12 residues. Deletions cut 4 bases from V and 8 bases from J, with 13 bases between. CDR3 amino acids: CASSLKSRQQYF. CDR3 DNA: TGTGCCAGCAGCCTGAAAAGTAGACAGCAGTACTTC.

The chain employs TRBV6-2 or TRBV6-3 and TRBJ1-4, with a weak D call TRBD1 (6 bases). Germline CDR1 is MNHEY and CDR2 is SVGEGT. The CDR3 contains 15 residues. The V gene lost 0 bases and the J gene lost 8 bases, with 13 bases spanning the gap. The CDR3 coding sequence is TGTGCCAGCAGTTACTCACGGGACATACAAGAAAAACTGTTTTTT. It specifies CASSYSRDIQEKLFF.

This sequence joins TRBV7-2 and TRBJ1-5, with 12 bases identical to TRBD1. The CDR3 is made up of 15 amino acids. Germline V gene lookup returns CDR1 SGHTA and CDR2 FQGNSA. Trimming removed 5 bases from V and 10 bases from J; junction bases left unmatched: 9. This CDR3 reads CASSPSGQGAEPQHF. The CDR3 DNA is TGTGCCAGCAGCCCCTCGGGACAGGGGGCGGAACCCCAGCATTTT.

Only one count was recorded for this clone. The rearrangement joins TRBV6-5 to TRBJ2-7, with no clear D. The CDR3 length is 14 residues. Trimming left V 0 bases short and J 3 bases short, with 9 bases between. Germline CDR1 is MNHEY and CDR2 is SVGAGI. The CDR3 nucleotides read TGTGCCAGCAGTTACTCTCGCGGATACTACGAGCAGTACTTC. Residues: CASSYSRGYYEQYF.

The chain employs TRBV30 and TRBJ1-5; D remains unclear. Germline CDR1 and CDR2: GTSNPN and SVGIG (reference sequence). The CDR3 is made up of 14 amino acids. The V end lost 3 bases, the J end lost 6 bases, and 15 bases lay between the germline ends. The CDR3 loop reads CAWSDQVTIQPQHF. CDR3 coding DNA: TGTGCCTGGAGCGATCAGGTGACAATTCAGCCCCAGCATTTT.